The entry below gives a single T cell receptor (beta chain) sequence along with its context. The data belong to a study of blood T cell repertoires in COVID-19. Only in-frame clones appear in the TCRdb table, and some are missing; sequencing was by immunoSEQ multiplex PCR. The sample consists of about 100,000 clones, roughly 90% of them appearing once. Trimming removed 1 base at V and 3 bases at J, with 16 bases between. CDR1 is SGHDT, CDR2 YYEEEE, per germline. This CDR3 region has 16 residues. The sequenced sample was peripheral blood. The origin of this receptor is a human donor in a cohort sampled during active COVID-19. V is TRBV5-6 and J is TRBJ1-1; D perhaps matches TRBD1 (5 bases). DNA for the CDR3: TGTGCCAGCAGCTTGATTGGCGGGGGAGTAGACACTGAAGCTTTCTTT. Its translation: CASSLIGGGVDTEAFF.